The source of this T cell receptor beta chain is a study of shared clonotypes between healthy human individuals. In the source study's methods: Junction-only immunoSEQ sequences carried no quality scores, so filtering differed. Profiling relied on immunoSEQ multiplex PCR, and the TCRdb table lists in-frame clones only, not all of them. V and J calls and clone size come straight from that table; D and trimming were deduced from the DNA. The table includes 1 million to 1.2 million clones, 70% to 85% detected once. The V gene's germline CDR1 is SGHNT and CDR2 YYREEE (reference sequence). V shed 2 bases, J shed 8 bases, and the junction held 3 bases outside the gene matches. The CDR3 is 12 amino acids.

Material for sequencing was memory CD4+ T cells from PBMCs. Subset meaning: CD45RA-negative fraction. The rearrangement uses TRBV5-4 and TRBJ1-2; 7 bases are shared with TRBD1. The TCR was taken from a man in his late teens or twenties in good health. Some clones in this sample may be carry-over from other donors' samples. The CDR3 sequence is CASSFGTEGYTF. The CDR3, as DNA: TGTGCCAGCAGCTTCGGGACAGAAGGCTACACCTTC.